The subject of this entry is one T cell receptor beta chain. The antigen remains unidentified. This sample was taken from a study of blood T cells in healthy people across ages. The study's findings and limits: Roughly linear age-related decline in beta diversity appeared, significant by age about 37.

Per germline, CDR1 SGHTA and CDR2 FQGNSA. J lost 3 bases, V lost 7 bases, and 6 bases had no gene match. This CDR3 is 14 amino acids long. No fewer than 5 micrograms of total RNA were isolated from every sample. Primed by a sample-barcoded 5' primer and a J-beta primer mix, a second PCR proceeded for about 7 to 11 cycles. TCRdb redid the calling of the 5' RACE reads with MiXCR, one entry per CDR3 protein. The data hold hundreds of thousands of distinct CDR3 sequences, with around a quarter observed a single time. These same data were also listed under a study on T cells of mothers and their children. This second report adds: At about 1.5 ug per 15 ul, all of the extracted RNA went into cDNA synthesis. Slightly, though not significantly, more overlap was seen in related than in unrelated mother-child pairs.

The specimen was blood. This chain links TRBV7-2 with TRBJ2-1; 7 nucleotides agree with TRBD2. The receptor's source is a boy younger than 18 in good health. This CDR3 reads CASTPASGYNEQFF. CDR3 DNA: TGTGCCAGCACCCCGGCTAGCGGCTACAATGAGCAGTTCTTC.